This is a list of T cell receptor beta chains from one sample in a study of CD8 T cells in ankylosing spondylitis. TCRdb reprocessed the 5' RACE reads with MiXCR, giving one entry per CDR3 protein. This table has some 100,000 distinct CDR3 sequences, about 9% appearing once. The specimen was blood, either unsorted or a sorted T cell fraction (not recorded which). The receptors here all came from a male donor with ankylosing spondylitis. Both conserved end residues are part of each CDR3. The D gene is left open where the match is weak. Rows may omit the clone size; those that give it use once, few, many or a size class.

V	D	J	size	CDR3	DNA
TRBV3-1	.	TRBJ2-2	.	CASSLPEGKNTGELFF	TGTGCCAGCAGCCTCCCAGAGGGCAAGAACACCGGGGAGCTGTTTTTT
TRBV24-1	.	TRBJ2-6	many	CATSDFDSSSGANVLTF	TGTGCCACCAGTGATTTCGACAGCAGCTCTGGGGCCAACGTCCTGACTTTC
TRBV2	TRBD1	TRBJ2-3	.	CASTEAGWTGAPDTQYF	TGTGCCAGCACTGAAGCGGGCTGGACAGGGGCGCCGGATACGCAGTATTTT
TRBV27	TRBD2	TRBJ2-5	few	CASISGISQTQYF	TGTGCCTCGATTAGCGGGATCAGTCAGACCCAGTACTTC
TRBV7-9	.	TRBJ2-5	.	CASSLGGGPETQYF	TGTGCCAGCAGCTTAGGGGGGGGCCCAGAGACCCAGTACTTC
TRBV5-1	TRBD1	TRBJ1-1	many	CDGQGPNTEAFF	TGCGACGGACAGGGGCCGAACACTGAAGCTTTCTTT
TRBV6-5	.	TRBJ2-3	few	CASSYSGGSTDTQYF	TGTGCCAGCAGTTACTCGGGCGGTAGCACAGATACGCAGTATTTT
TRBV7-6	.	TRBJ1-6	few	CASSYGTDNSPLHF	TGTGCCAGCAGCTATGGGACGGATAATTCACCCCTCCACTTT
TRBV5-6	.	TRBJ2-1	.	CASSSDRYNEQFF	TGTGCCAGCAGCTCAGACCGCTACAATGAGCAGTTCTTC
TRBV5-6	TRBD2	TRBJ2-7	.	CASSTGLAGEQYF	TGTGCCAGCAGCACCGGACTAGCGGGGGAGCAGTACTTC
TRBV2	TRBD2	TRBJ2-1	.	CASSVTMTSEYSYNEQFF	TGTGCCAGCAGTGTGACCATGACTAGCGAATACTCCTACAATGAGCAGTTCTTC
TRBV20-1	TRBD2	TRBJ2-3	many	CSARDWRLAGATTDTQYF	TGCAGTGCTAGAGATTGGAGACTAGCGGGAGCCACCACAGATACGCAGTATTTT
TRBV27	.	TRBJ2-3	many	CASSLSAGTSTDTQYF	TGTGCCAGCAGTTTATCGGCGGGCACAAGCACAGATACGCAGTATTTT
TRBV7-2	.	TRBJ2-1	.	CASSLGLPQFF	TGTGCCAGCAGCTTAGGACTGCCTCAGTTCTTC
TRBV29-1	.	TRBJ1-2	many	CSVRQGGGFGYTF	TGCAGCGTTCGCCAAGGCGGTGGGTTTGGCTACACCTTC
TRBV10-3	.	TRBJ2-7	few	CAISDSVGEQYF	TGTGCCATCAGTGATTCGGTAGGCGAGCAGTACTTC
TRBV3-1	TRBD2	TRBJ2-3	many	CASSPAGGGTDTQYF	TGTGCCAGCAGCCCAGCGGGAGGAGGCACAGATACGCAGTATTTT
TRBV12-3/TRBV12-4	.	TRBJ1-3	.	CASLRERVSGNTIYF	TGTGCCAGCCTCAGGGAGAGGGTCTCTGGAAACACCATATATTTT
TRBV24-1	.	TRBJ2-5	.	CATSAWGSETQYF	TGTGCCACCAGTGCGTGGGGGTCAGAGACCCAGTACTTC
TRBV29-1	TRBD1	TRBJ1-4	many	CSVEGVQGVDEKLFF	TGCAGCGTTGAAGGAGTTCAGGGGGTAGACGAAAAACTGTTTTTT